This TCR beta chain emerged from a study of molecular identifiers for immune sequencing clone quantification. General observations from the study: Jurkat TCR RNA that was spiked in from one cell was reportedly detectable among 950,000 to 1,000,000 naive cells.

Sorting recovered naive CD8 T cells on a CD8+CD4-CCR7+CD45RA+ profile. As concerns this clonotype: Its antigen is currently unknown.

The authors built bulk TCR libraries by previously described methods with listed TCR primers. MiXCR was run by TCRdb on the PCR reads, yielding one entry per CDR3 protein. The sample carries over 50,000 distinct CDR3 sequences, around 34% recorded once. Specimen: naive CD8+ T cells from blood, with Jurkat cell RNA spiked in. The subset here: FACS-sorted CD8+CD4-CCR7+CD45RA+ naive T cells. This receptor was obtained from a human donor in good health. Some libraries in this study had Jurkat cell RNA spiked in.

As DNA, the CDR3 is TGTGCCAGCAGCTTAGCCCTAGCTCCCTACGAGCAGTACTTC. This sequence encodes CASSLALAPYEQYF. The chain is built from TRBV7-9 and TRBJ2-7, with D perhaps TRBD2 (5 bases). The ends were cut back, 0 bases at V and 2 bases at J, with 8 bases in the middle. The CDR3 is made up of 14 amino acids. The germline gives CDR1 SEHNR, CDR2 FQNEAQ (reference sequence).